The 14 T cell receptor beta chains reported below all come from one sample, sequenced in a study of blood T cells in healthy people across ages. A second PCR of roughly 7 to 11 cycles used a sample-barcoded 5' primer and a J-beta primer mix. TCRdb reprocessed the 5' RACE reads with MiXCR, giving one entry per CDR3 protein. The table includes some 930,000 distinct CDR3 sequences, almost 30% detected once. This sample also belongs to another study, concerning T cells of mothers and their children.

Sequenced material: blood. The receptors shown here come from a woman in her forties in good health.

Remarks on this clonotype: A much larger clonotype is one base distant, so this may be a read error. The genes are TRBV4-3 and TRBJ1-2; no reliable D call. Trimming took 3 bases from V and 4 from J, leaving 9 bases between them. Germline assignment: CDR1 LGHNA and CDR2 YSLEER. The CDR3 covers 13 residues. In DNA form, the CDR3 reads TGCGCCAGCAGCCATGGATCAGGCTATGGCTACACCTTC. Its protein is CASSHGSGYGYTF.

This chain joins TRBV5-6 and TRBJ2-1; unclear D gene. Germline V CDR1 and CDR2: SGHDT, YYEEEE. Trimming left V 7 bases short and J 4 bases short, with 15 bases between. This CDR3 is 14 amino acids long. The CDR3 coding sequence is TGTGCCAGCGGGAACGAGGACGGGTACAATGAGCAGTTCTTC. Its translation is CASGNEDGYNEQFF.

This clonotype occurred many times. The chain couples TRBV7-9 to TRBJ2-5; D is perhaps TRBD1 or TRBD2 (5 bases each). V shed 0 bases and J shed 5 bases, with 10 bases lying between them. The germline CDR1 and CDR2 sequences are SEHNR and FQNEAQ (reference sequence). The CDR3 runs 14 residues. CDR3 residues: CASSLALGVETQYF. The CDR3 region has the DNA TGTGCCAGCAGCTTAGCACTAGGGGTGGAGACCCAGTACTTC.

This chain links TRBV29-1 with TRBJ1-1; D not resolved. CDR1 is SQVTM, CDR2 ANQGSEA, per germline. V was cut by 0 bases and J by 0 bases, with 17 bases left in between. The CDR3 is 17 residues long. This chain's CDR3 is CSVEDATARKMNTEAFF. The DNA of the CDR3 is TGCAGCGTTGAAGATGCAACGGCGAGAAAAATGAACACTGAAGCTTTCTTT.

About this clonotype itself: A read error may be the cause here, since a much bigger clone is one base away. Written as DNA, the CDR3 is TGTGCCAGCAGCTCAACAGGGAGACCGGAAGAGACCCGGTACTTC. Its translation: CASSSTGRPEETRYF. The V gene is TRBV7-2, the J gene TRBJ2-5; tentative D call: TRBD1 (6 bases). This CDR3 comprises 15 residues. Germline V gene lookup returns CDR1 SGHTA and CDR2 FQGNSA.

To note about this clonotype: At one boundary the junction diverges from the germline segment, which might be a read error. V usage is TRBV24-1 and J usage is TRBJ2-5, with 7 positions matching TRBD1. The length of the CDR3 is 15 residues. The germline CDR1 and CDR2 sequences are KGHDR and SFDVKD. The CDR3 loop reads CAASVPTGKTETQYF. The CDR3 DNA reads as TGTGCCGCCAGCGTGCCGACAGGGAAAACGGAGACCCAGTACTTC.

With respect to this clonotype: A much larger clone differs from this one at a single base, so this may be a read error. The chain combines TRBV12-3 or TRBV12-4 with TRBJ2-5, with TRBD2 matching 9 bases. The CDR3 runs 16 residues. Unmatched junction bases numbered 5, after V lost 1 base and J lost 2 bases. The chain's CDR3 is CASSLEAGGMQETQYF. The CDR3 coding sequence is TGTGCCAGCAGTTTAGAGGCGGGGGGGATGCAAGAGACCCAGTACTTC.

This clonotype appeared a single time. This could be a read error, since a much larger clone is one nucleotide away. The V call is TRBV5-1, the J call TRBJ2-3; 12 nucleotides match TRBD2. From germline, CDR1 is SGHRS and CDR2 YFSETQ. This CDR3 spans 16 amino acids. This chain's CDR3 is CASSPELAGGTDMQYF. As DNA, the CDR3 is TGCGCCAGCAGCCCGGAACTAGCGGGGGGCACAGATATGCAGTATTTT.

This chain uses TRBV5-1 with TRBJ1-1, with a tentative D call TRBD1 (5 bases). Trimming took 3 bases from V and 6 from J, leaving 15 bases between them. The CDR3 length is 14 residues. Germline V CDR1 and CDR2: SGHRS, YFSETQ. CDR3 in DNA: TGCGCCAGCAGCTCCTCCAGGGAGTCCGCTGAAGCTTTCTTT. It yields the protein CASSSSRESAEAFF.

The V and J genes are TRBV20-1 and TRBJ2-7; a possible D gene is TRBD2 (5 bases). The V gene lost 0 bases and the J gene lost 0 bases, with 12 bases spanning the gap. The CDR3 totals 15 residues. Germline loops: CDR1 DFQATT, CDR2 SNEGSKA (reference sequence). The CDR3 DNA reads as TGCAGTGCTAGAGATCGGGTGGGGAGCTCCTACGAGCAGTACTTC. Translation: CSARDRVGSSYEQYF.

This sequence joins TRBV7-8 and TRBJ2-5; 7 bases are shared with TRBD2. The CDR3 runs 16 residues. The V and J ends lost 1 base and 2 bases, in that order; junction bases with no gene match: 7. In germline, CDR1 is SGHVS, CDR2 FQNEAQ. The CDR3 is CASSLVGSGEQETQYF. The CDR3 coding sequence is TGTGCCAGCAGCTTAGTAGGGAGCGGGGAGCAAGAGACCCAGTACTTC.

This clonotype was recorded a few times. The rearrangement joins TRBV20-1 to TRBJ1-6, with TRBD1 as a possible D gene (6 bases). V lost 3 bases, J lost 7 bases, and 16 bases lay in between. There are 15 residues in the CDR3. Per germline, CDR1 DFQATT and CDR2 SNEGSKA (reference sequence). DNA of the CDR3: TGCAGTGCTAGCCCCCGGGACACGGTCAATTCACCCCTCCACTTT. Its translation is CSASPRDTVNSPLHF.

V usage is TRBV12-3 or TRBV12-4 and J usage is TRBJ2-4; tentatively, D is TRBD1 or TRBD2 (6 bases each). The J call could be wrong; TRBJ2-5 is a better fit for the DNA end. This CDR3 contains 13 residues. The CDR3 spells CASSRLGGETQYF. The DNA of the CDR3 is TGTGCCAGCAGTCGACTAGGGGGAGAGACCCAGTACTTC.

The sample holds many counts of this clonotype. V and J are TRBV12-3 or TRBV12-4 and TRBJ2-5; unclear D gene. V lost 3 bases to trimming and J lost 2 bases, with 7 bases between them. The CDR3 covers 13 residues. CDR3 coding DNA: TGTGCCAGCAGTTTCCGGCCTCAAGAGACCCAGTACTTC. Translated, it gives CASSFRPQETQYF.